The source of this TCR beta chain is a study of T-cell memory formation after mild COVID-19. Notes on the study in general: The study detected some responding clones in pre-infection memory, suggesting cross-reactive memory joined.

Constant-segment primers were used for 5'RACE, and the resulting TCR alpha and TCR beta cDNA libraries carried sample barcodes and UMIs. TCRdb analysed the 5' RACE reads with MiXCR anew, one entry per CDR3 protein. This table holds under 150,000 distinct CDR3 sequences, roughly 20% found once. This clonotype was recorded a few times. Its cognate antigen is unknown. The CDR3 has 14 residues. Trimming cost V 7 bases and J 2 bases, with 13 bases left between them. This TCR derives from a man between 18 and 35 years old who had mild COVID-19 (a few samples of this study predate the infection). Cell type and time point are not known. The chain employs TRBV12-3 or TRBV12-4 and TRBJ2-3, with a possible D match to TRBD2 (6 bases). Sequenced input: PBMCs or a T cell subset sorted from them (not recorded which). CDR3 protein: CASKPGLVTDTQYF. The CDR3 bases are TGTGCCAGCAAACCGGGACTCGTCACAGATACGCAGTATTTT.